This T cell receptor (beta chain) was found in a study of identical twins. CDR3 length equals 12 residues. The V end was cut by 5 bases, the J end by 7 bases, with 12 bases between. CDR1 MNHEY and CDR2 SMNVEV come from the germline V gene (reference sequence). Template switching, a step in the protocol, added a universal primer site, and cDNA carried unique molecular identifiers. TCRdb redid the calling of the 5' RACE reads with MiXCR, one entry per CDR3 protein. The data contain more than 400,000 distinct CDR3 sequences, approximately 16% of them seen just once; the ten biggest clones take up roughly 0.44%. This clonotype was seen only a few times. Its specificity is not known. Whole-study findings and limits: Invariant MAIT and iNKT cells may have partly biased zero-insertion analyses. It was cross-sectional statistical analysis, not following the same donors, that the conclusions relied on. Abundant cord blood beta clonotypes carried fewer insertions; memory repertoires showed none.

Separately, the same data were catalogued under a study of yellow fever vaccine responses in identical twins.

The V and J genes are TRBV27 and TRBJ2-7; D not certain. Sequenced input: CD4+ T cells sorted from blood. The sequence derives from a woman between 18 and 29 years old in good health. CDR3 bases: TGTGCCAGCAGTCGGGCGTCTGGAGAGCAGTACTTC. Protein sequence: CASSRASGEQYF.